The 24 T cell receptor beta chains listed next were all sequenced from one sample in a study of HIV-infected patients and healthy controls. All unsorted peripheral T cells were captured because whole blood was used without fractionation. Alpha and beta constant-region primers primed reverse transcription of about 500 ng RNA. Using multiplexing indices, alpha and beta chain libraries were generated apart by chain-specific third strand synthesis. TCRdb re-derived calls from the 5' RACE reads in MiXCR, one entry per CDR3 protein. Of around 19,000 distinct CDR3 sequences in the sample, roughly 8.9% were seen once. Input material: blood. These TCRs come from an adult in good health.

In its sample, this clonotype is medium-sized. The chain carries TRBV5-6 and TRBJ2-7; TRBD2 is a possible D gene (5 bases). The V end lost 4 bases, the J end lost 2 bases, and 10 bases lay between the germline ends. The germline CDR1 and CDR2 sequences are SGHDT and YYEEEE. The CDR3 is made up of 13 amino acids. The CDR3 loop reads CASSARGAYEQYF. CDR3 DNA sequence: TGTGCCAGCAGCGCCCGGGGAGCCTACGAGCAGTACTTC.

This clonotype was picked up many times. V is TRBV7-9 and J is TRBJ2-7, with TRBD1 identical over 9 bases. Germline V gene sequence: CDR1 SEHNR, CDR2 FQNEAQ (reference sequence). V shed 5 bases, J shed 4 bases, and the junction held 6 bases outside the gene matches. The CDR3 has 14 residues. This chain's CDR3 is CASSTRQGGYEQYF. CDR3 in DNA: TGTGCCAGCAGCACCAGACAGGGGGGGTACGAGCAGTACTTC.

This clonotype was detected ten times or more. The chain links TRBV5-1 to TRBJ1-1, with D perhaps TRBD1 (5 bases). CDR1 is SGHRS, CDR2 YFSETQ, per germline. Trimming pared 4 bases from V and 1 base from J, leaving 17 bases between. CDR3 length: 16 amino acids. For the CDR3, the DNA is TGCGCCAGCAGCCCGGACATCAGTTCGACGAACACTGAAGCTTTCTTT. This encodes CASSPDISSTNTEAFF.

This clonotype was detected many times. The DNA of the CDR3 is TGCGCCAGCAGCCAAGATTCTCGGCTGGGACAAGAGACCCAGTACTTC. This gives the protein CASSQDSRLGQETQYF. The genes are TRBV4-3 and TRBJ2-5, with no clear D. The germline gives CDR1 LGHNA, CDR2 YSLEER. The length of the CDR3 is 16 residues. Trimming pared 0 bases from V and 2 bases from J, leaving 13 bases between.

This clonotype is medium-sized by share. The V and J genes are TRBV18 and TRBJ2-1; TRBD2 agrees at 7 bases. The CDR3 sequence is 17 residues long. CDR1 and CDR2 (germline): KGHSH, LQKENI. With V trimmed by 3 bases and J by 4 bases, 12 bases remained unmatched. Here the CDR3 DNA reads TGTGCCAGCTCACCGGTCTCTGGGGGGGGAGAGTACAATGAGCAGTTCTTC. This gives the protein CASSPVSGGGEYNEQFF.

The DNA of the CDR3 is TGTGCCAGCAGCTTAGGGTCAGGGAGTGATGGCTACACCTTC. It is translated as CASSLGSGSDGYTF. This sequence joins TRBV7-9 and TRBJ1-2; perhaps TRBD1 as D (5 bases). V lost 1 base and J lost 6, with 12 bases in between. Germline V gene data show CDR1 as SEHNR and CDR2 as FQNEAQ (reference sequence). The CDR3 loop spans 14 amino acids.

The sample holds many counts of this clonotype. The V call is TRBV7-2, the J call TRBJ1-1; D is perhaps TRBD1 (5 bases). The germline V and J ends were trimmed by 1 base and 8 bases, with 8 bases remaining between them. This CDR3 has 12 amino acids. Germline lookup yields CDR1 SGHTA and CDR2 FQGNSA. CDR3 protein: CASSLVQGEAFF. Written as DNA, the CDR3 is TGTGCCAGCAGCTTAGTGCAGGGCGAAGCTTTCTTT.

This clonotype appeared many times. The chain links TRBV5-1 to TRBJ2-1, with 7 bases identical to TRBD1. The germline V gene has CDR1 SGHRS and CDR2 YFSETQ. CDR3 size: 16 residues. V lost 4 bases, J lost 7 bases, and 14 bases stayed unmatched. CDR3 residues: CASSLDAHRQGNEQFF. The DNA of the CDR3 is TGCGCCAGCAGCCTCGACGCCCATAGACAGGGTAATGAGCAGTTCTTC.

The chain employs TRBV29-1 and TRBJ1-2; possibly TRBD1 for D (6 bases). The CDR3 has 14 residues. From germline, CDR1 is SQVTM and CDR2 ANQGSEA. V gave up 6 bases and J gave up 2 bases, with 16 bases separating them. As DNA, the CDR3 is TGCAGCGTCGCGGACAGCTCCAAAAACTATGGCTACACCTTC. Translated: CSVADSSKNYGYTF.

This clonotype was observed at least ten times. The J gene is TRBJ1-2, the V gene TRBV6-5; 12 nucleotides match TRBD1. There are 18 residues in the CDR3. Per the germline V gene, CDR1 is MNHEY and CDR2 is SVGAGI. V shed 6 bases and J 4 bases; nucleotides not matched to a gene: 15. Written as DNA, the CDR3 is TGTGCCAGCAGCCCGCTTCCACCTGGGACAGGGGGCGGCTATGGCTACACCTTC. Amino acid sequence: CASSPLPPGTGGGYGYTF.

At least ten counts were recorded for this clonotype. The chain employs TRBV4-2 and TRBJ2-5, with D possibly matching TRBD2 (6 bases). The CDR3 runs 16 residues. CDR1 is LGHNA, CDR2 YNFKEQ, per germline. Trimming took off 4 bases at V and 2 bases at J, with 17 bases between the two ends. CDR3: CASSPDSGVIQETQYF. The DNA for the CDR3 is TGTGCCAGCAGCCCTGACTCGGGGGTCATTCAAGAGACCCAGTACTTC.

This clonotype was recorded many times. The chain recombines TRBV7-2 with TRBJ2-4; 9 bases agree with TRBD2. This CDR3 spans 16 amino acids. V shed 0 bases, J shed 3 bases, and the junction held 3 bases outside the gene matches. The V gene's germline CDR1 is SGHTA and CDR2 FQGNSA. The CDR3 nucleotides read TGTGCCAGCAGCTTAGCGTCTAGCGGGGTCAAAAACATTCAGTACTTC. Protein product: CASSLASSGVKNIQYF. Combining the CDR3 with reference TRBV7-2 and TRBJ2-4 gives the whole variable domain GAGVSQSPSNKVTEKGKDVELRCDPISGHTALYWYRQSLGQGLEFLIYFQGNSAPDKSGLPSDRFSAERTGGSVSTLTIQRTQQEDSAVYLCASSLASSGVKNIQYFGAGTRLSVL.

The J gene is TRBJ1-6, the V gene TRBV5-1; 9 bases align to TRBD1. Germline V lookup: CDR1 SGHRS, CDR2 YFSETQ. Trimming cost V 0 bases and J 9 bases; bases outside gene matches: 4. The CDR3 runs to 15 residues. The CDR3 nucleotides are TGCGCCAGCAGCTTGGGGACAGGGGAAATTTCACCCCTCCACTTT. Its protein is CASSLGTGEISPLHF. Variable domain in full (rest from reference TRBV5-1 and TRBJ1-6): KAGVTQTPRYLIKTRGQQVTLSCSPISGHRSVSWYQQTPGQGLQFLFEYFSETQRNKGNFPGRFSGRQFSNSRSEMNVSTLELGDSALYLCASSLGTGEISPLHFGNGTRLTVT.

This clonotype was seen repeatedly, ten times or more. The CDR3 region has the DNA TGCAGCGTTGGAGCAGGCGGGGGGGTAACAGATACGCAGTATTTT. Translation gives CSVGAGGGVTDTQYF. V is TRBV29-1 and J is TRBJ2-3, with TRBD2 matching 9 bases. The V gene end was trimmed by 4 bases and the J gene end by 3 bases; junction bases not matched to a gene: 8. Germline V gene sequence: CDR1 SQVTM, CDR2 ANQGSEA. This CDR3 is 15 amino acids long.

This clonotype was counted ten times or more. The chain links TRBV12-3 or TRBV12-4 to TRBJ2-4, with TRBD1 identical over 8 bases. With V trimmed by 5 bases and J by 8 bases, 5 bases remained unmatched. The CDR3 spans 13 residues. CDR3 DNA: TGTGCCAGCAGTGCCGGGACAGGCGACATTCAGTACTTC. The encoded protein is CASSAGTGDIQYF.

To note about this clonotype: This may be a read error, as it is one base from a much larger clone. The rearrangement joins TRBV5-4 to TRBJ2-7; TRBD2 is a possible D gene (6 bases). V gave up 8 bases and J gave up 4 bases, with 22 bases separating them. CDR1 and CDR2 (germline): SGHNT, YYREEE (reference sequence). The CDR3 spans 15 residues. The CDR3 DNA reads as TGTGCCAGAAGCCCGCGACTGGGCGGGGAGTACGAGCAGTACTTC. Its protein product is CARSPRLGGEYEQYF.

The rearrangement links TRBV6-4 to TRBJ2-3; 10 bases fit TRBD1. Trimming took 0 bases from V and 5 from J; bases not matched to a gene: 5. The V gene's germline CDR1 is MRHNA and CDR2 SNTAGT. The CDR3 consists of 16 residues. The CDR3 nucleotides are TGTGCCAGCAGTGACTCGACAGGGGGCGGGAGAGATACGCAGTATTTT. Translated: CASSDSTGGGRDTQYF.

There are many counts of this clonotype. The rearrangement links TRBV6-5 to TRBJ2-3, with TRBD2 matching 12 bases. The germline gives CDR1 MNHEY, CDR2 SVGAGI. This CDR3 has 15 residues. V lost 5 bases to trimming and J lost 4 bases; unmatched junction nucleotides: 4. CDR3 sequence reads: CASSRTSGVPDTQYF. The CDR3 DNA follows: TGTGCCAGCAGTAGGACTAGCGGGGTCCCAGATACGCAGTATTTT.

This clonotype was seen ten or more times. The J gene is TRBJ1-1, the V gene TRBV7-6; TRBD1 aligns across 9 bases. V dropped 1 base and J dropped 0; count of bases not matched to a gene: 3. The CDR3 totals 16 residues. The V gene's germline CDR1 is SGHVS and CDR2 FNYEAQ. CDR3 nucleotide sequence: TGTGCCAGCAGCTTAGGGACAGGGGCGGTGAACACTGAAGCTTTCTTT. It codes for CASSLGTGAVNTEAFF.

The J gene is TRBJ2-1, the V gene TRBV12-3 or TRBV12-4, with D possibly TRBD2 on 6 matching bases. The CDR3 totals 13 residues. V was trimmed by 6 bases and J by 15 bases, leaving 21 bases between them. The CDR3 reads CASRGPGDWVLFF. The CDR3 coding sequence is TGTGCCAGCAGAGGGCCGGGGGACTGGGTGTTGTTCTTC.

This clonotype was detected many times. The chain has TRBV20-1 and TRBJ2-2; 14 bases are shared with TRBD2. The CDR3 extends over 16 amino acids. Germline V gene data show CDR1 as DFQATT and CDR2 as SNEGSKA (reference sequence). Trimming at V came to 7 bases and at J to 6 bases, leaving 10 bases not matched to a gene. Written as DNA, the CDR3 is TGCAGTGTGACTAGCGGGAGGGCCGCCAGCGCCGGGGAGCTGTTTTTT. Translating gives CSVTSGRAASAGELFF.

Written as DNA, the CDR3 is TGTGCCAGTAGAAGCGGGGGGGCCAGCTACAATGAGCAGTTCTTC. Translation gives CASRSGGASYNEQFF. The chain is built from TRBV19 and TRBJ2-1; 10 nucleotides match TRBD2. The CDR3 runs 15 residues. With V trimmed by 6 bases and J by 3 bases, 5 bases remained unmatched. CDR1 LNHDA and CDR2 SQIVND come from the germline V gene (reference sequence).

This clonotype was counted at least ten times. The CDR3 loop reads CASTSVASSSDEQFF. Here the CDR3 DNA reads TGTGCCAGCACCAGCGTCGCTTCCTCTAGCGATGAGCAGTTCTTC. This chain joins TRBV28 and TRBJ2-1; D is possibly TRBD2 (6 bases). Trimming took off 7 bases at V and 8 bases at J, with 21 bases between the two ends. The CDR3 extends over 15 amino acids. Germline values: CDR1 MDHEN, CDR2 SYDVKM.

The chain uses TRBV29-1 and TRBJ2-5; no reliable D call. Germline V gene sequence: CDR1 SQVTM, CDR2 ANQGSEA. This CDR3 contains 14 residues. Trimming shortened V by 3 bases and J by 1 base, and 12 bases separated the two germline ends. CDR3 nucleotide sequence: TGCAGCGTTGACCGCCGCCCCGCCCAAGAGACCCAGTACTTC. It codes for CSVDRRPAQETQYF. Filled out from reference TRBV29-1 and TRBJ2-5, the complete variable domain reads SAVISQKPSRDICQRGTSLTIQCQVDSQVTMMFWYRQQPGQSLTLIATANQGSEATYESGFVIDKFPISRPNLTFSTLTVSNMSPEDSSIYLCSVDRRPAQETQYFGPGTRLLVL.